Reported below is one T cell receptor (beta chain). What it recognizes is unknown. A read error may explain this, as a much larger clone is one base away. Germline loops: CDR1 SNHLY, CDR2 FYNNEI. The CDR3 is made up of 12 amino acids. V dropped 8 bases and J dropped 6 bases, with 13 bases sitting between them. The source material, 20-30 mg of unsorted bulk tissue, was used to co-extract RNA and DNA. The patients carried chronic HBV infection and had received no treatment. Starting from 450 to 500 ng of total RNA, TCR beta cDNA was produced with a primer in the constant region. Libraries covering TCR beta were generated through three nested multiplex PCR rounds (using a slightly modified ARM-PCR). Investigators reported that the first two PCR rounds, at around 11 cycles each, used TRBV1-TRBV30 forward primers with a C-beta reverse primer. A single record per CDR3 protein comes from TCRdb applying MiXCR to the multiplex PCR reads. This table has tens of thousands of distinct CDR3 sequences, around 79% appearing once.

These data belong to a study of tumor-infiltrating lymphocytes in primary liver carcinoma. The overall study: Tumor staging was T1-T3 N0M0; sizes spanned about 4 to 11 cm across. Whole-study findings and limits: Tumor-adjacent and tumor-blood pairs showed less overlap than tumor region pairs.

The sequence was collected from a man between 35 and 55 years old with primary liver carcinoma and hepatitis B virus infection. The sequenced sample was liver tumor tissue from sampling region 3. Regarding subset: tumor region T3, left-lateral pole. The chain combines TRBV2 with TRBJ1-2; no clear D. CDR3 amino acids: CASCYVRDGYTF. The CDR3 DNA reads as TGTGCCAGCTGTTACGTTAGGGATGGCTACACCTTC.